This T cell receptor beta chain was identified in a study of blood T cell repertoires in COVID-19. CDR3 length: 13 amino acids. Trimming shortened V by 9 bases and J by 4 bases, and 15 bases separated the two germline ends. The germline V gene has CDR1 MGHDK and CDR2 SYGVNS. Sequencing was performed with immunoSEQ multiplex PCR; in TCRdb, only in-frame clones are kept and a portion is missing. Of 65,000 to 90,000 clones listed, around 84% are singletons. Sequenced sample: peripheral blood. The chain recombines TRBV25-1 with TRBJ2-5, with D possibly TRBD1 on 6 matching bases. This sequence was found in a woman of 80 years or more in a cohort sampled during active or convalescent COVID-19. The CDR3 loop reads CARRDRRGETQYF. The CDR3, as DNA: TGTGCCAGGAGAGACAGGAGAGGAGAGACCCAGTACTTC. The complete variable domain, with remaining parts taken from reference TRBV25-1 and TRBJ2-5, reads EADIYQTPRYLVIGTGKKITLECSQTMGHDKMYWYQQDPGMELHLIHYSYGVNSTEKGDLSSESTVSRIRTEHFPLTLESARPSHTSQYLCARRDRRGETQYFGPGTRLLVL.